Each of the 3 T cell receptor beta chains below was sequenced from the same sample in a study of blood T cell repertoires in COVID-19. Using immunoSEQ multiplex PCR, the repertoire was profiled, and TCRdb retains in-frame clones only, with some absent. The repertoire consists of 100,000 to 140,000 clones, with about 91% occurring once and the leading ten covering 6.8%. Source material: peripheral blood. These receptors were collected from a man over 45 with active or convalescent COVID-19.

The chain uses TRBV5-1 and TRBJ2-3; D unclear. Germline V gene data show CDR1 as SGHRS and CDR2 as YFSETQ. The CDR3 is made up of 13 amino acids. Trimming left V 6 bases short and J 1 base short, with 9 bases between. The DNA for the CDR3 is TGCGCCAGCACACAGCCCGGCACAGATACGCAGTATTTT. It codes for CASTQPGTDTQYF.

The gene calls are TRBV11-2 and TRBJ1-4; TRBD1 is a possible D gene (5 bases). Trimming stripped 1 base from V and 8 bases from J, with 14 bases between. Germline loops: CDR1 SGHAT, CDR2 FQNNGV. CDR3 length: 15 residues. The CDR3 region is CASSLGGGYREKLFF. The CDR3 nucleotides are TGTGCCAGCAGCTTAGGCGGGGGGTACAGGGAAAAACTGTTTTTT.

The chain is built from TRBV11-3 and TRBJ1-4, with D perhaps matching TRBD1 (5 bases). Per the germline V gene, CDR1 is SGHNT and CDR2 is YENEEA. V lost 5 bases and J 4 bases, leaving 14 bases between the germline ends. The CDR3 length is 15 residues. The DNA for the CDR3 is TGTGCCAGCAGCCGCCCGGTGGGGGGTAATGAAAAACTGTTTTTT. This codes for CASSRPVGGNEKLFF.